One and the same sample provided the 14 T cell receptor beta chains below, sequenced in a study of CXCR3-negative and CXCR3-positive naive CD8 T cells. Through 5' RACE with UMI labels, the TRB cDNA libraries were prepared. After re-calling the 5' RACE reads, TCRdb lists one entry per CDR3 protein, DNA absent. This repertoire includes 150,000 to 160,000 distinct CDR3 sequences. Findings and caveats of the study: Greater hydrophobicity was found in TRB CDR3s of CXCR3-positive naive cells than of CXCR3-negative naive cells.

No cognate antigen is known for these TCRs. The source material was naive CXCR3+ CD8+ T cells from blood. Subset of the sample: CD45RO-CCR7+CD27+CD95- naive CD8+ T cells expressing CXCR3 (TNR3+). These TCRs come from a human donor in good health. Some clones in this sample may be carry-over from other donors' samples.

The chain links TRBV11-2 to TRBJ2-3; TCRdb picks TRBD2, but there is no DNA to check that call. Germline CDR1 is SGHAT and CDR2 is FQNNGV. The CDR3 runs to 17 residues. This CDR3 reads CASSEDPLAGATDTQYF. Full variable domain (remainder filled in from reference TRBV11-2 and TRBJ2-3): EAGVAQSPRYKIIEKRQSVAFWCNPISGHATLYWYQQILGQGPKLLIQFQNNGVVDDSQLPKDRFSAERLKGVDSTLKIQPAKLEDSAVYLCASSEDPLAGATDTQYFGPGTRLTVL.

CDR3 loop: CSVWGGLGRIEQFF. The chain couples TRBV29-1 to TRBJ2-1; as DNA is missing, the TRBD1 call by TCRdb cannot be tested. Germline V gene sequence: CDR1 SQVTM, CDR2 ANQGSEA. The CDR3 loop spans 14 amino acids.

This rearrangement joins TRBV27 to TRBJ2-7. This CDR3 has 13 residues. Germline CDR1 and CDR2: MNHEY and SMNVEV (reference sequence). The CDR3 sequence: CASSPQTDYEQYF.

The chain uses TRBV12-3 or TRBV12-4 and TRBJ2-1; TCRdb's D call, TRBD1, is unchecked because there is no DNA. There are 13 residues in the CDR3. The CDR3 reads CASSLLSVDEQFF.

This chain uses TRBV7-9 with TRBJ2-2; the TCRdb call, TRBD2, lacks DNA for checking. There are 18 residues in the CDR3. The V gene's germline CDR1 is SEHNR and CDR2 FQNEAQ (reference sequence). The CDR3 sequence: CASSLVVGLAGNTGELFF.

This chain connects TRBV12-3 or TRBV12-4 to TRBJ2-3; TCRdb calls TRBD2, which cannot be checked without DNA. The CDR3 length is 16 residues. The CDR3 here is CASSRTSGGSTDTQYF.

This chain links TRBV4-3 with TRBJ2-1; as DNA is missing, the TRBD2 call by TCRdb cannot be tested. Looked up from germline, CDR1 is LGHNA and CDR2 is YSLEER. This CDR3 has 16 residues. The chain's CDR3 is CASSQDPSGGDNEQFF.

The genes are TRBV3-1 and TRBJ1-2; TCRdb reports TRBD1, a call that lacks DNA to check it against. This CDR3 is 14 amino acids long. Per the germline V gene, CDR1 is LGHDT and CDR2 is YNNKEL (reference sequence). The CDR3 is CASSQGRVGNGYTF.

The V gene is TRBV7-9, the J gene TRBJ2-1; without DNA, the TCRdb call of TRBD2 cannot be checked. Germline V lookup: CDR1 SEHNR, CDR2 FQNEAQ (reference sequence). This CDR3 comprises 16 residues. CDR3 loop: CASSSPPAGGKDEQFF.

The CDR3 sequence is CASSLDLNYNEQFF. The V call is TRBV7-9, the J call TRBJ2-1. The CDR3 length is 14 residues. Germline values: CDR1 SEHNR, CDR2 FQNEAQ (reference sequence).

The chain is built from TRBV27 and TRBJ1-2; the TCRdb call, TRBD1, lacks DNA for checking. The CDR3 length is 15 residues. Germline CDR1 is MNHEY and CDR2 is SMNVEV (reference sequence). CDR3: CASSYSSPGGYGYTF.

This chain joins TRBV30 and TRBJ1-1; without DNA, the TCRdb call of TRBD1 cannot be checked. CDR1 is GTSNPN, CDR2 SVGIG, per germline (reference sequence). The CDR3 is 13 residues long. The CDR3 is CAWSADGRSEAFF.

The V call is TRBV28, the J call TRBJ2-2; TCRdb's assignment of TRBD1 cannot be checked, as there is no DNA. The germline V gene has CDR1 MDHEN and CDR2 SYDVKM. This CDR3 contains 15 residues. The CDR3 loop is CASTLDRVNTGELFF.

The chain carries TRBV7-3 and TRBJ2-3. The CDR3 extends over 13 amino acids. The germline V gene has CDR1 SGHTA and CDR2 FQGTGA. Here the CDR3 reads CASSSWITDTQYF.